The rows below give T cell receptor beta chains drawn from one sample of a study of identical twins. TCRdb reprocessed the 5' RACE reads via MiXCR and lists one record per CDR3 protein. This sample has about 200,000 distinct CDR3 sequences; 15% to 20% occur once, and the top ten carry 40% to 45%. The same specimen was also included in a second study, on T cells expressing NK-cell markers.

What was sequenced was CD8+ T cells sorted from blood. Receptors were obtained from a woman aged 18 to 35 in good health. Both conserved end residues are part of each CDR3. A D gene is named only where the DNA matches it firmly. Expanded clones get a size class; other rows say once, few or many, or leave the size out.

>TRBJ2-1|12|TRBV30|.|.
CAWRSPGDEQFF
TGTGCCTGGAGATCCCCTGGGGATGAGCAGTTCTTC
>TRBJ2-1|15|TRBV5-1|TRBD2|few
CASSFFGGKLNEQFF
TGCGCCAGCAGCTTTTTCGGGGGGAAACTCAATGAGCAGTTCTTC
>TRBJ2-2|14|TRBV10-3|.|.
CAIVSHDGTGELFF
TGTGCCATCGTATCTCATGATGGCACCGGGGAGCTGTTTTTT
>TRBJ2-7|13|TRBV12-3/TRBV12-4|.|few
CASRVGSTYEQYF
TGTGCCAGCAGGGTGGGTAGTACCTACGAGCAGTACTTC
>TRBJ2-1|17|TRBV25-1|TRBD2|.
CASRGRFSGRSNNEQFF
TGTGCCAGCAGAGGCCGATTTAGCGGGAGATCCAACAATGAGCAGTTCTTC
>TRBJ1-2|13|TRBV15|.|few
CATRHRANYGYTF
TGTGCCACCAGACACAGAGCTAACTATGGCTACACCTTC
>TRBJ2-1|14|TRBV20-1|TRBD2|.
CSARGGISYNEQFF
TGCAGTGCTAGGGGAGGGATATCCTACAATGAGCAGTTCTTC
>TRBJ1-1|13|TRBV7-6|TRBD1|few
CASSLGTGEGAFF
TGTGCCAGCAGCTTAGGGACAGGAGAAGGAGCTTTCTTT
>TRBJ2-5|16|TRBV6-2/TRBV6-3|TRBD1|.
CASSYSTGFREETQYF
TGTGCCAGCAGTTACTCGACAGGGTTTAGGGAGGAGACCCAGTACTTC
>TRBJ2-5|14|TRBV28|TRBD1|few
CATSPPGGLETQYF
TGTGCCACCTCGCCACCAGGGGGCTTAGAGACCCAGTACTTC
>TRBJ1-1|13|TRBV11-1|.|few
CASISDGNTEAFF
TGTGCCAGCATCTCGGACGGGAACACTGAAGCTTTCTTT
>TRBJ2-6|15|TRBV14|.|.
CASSQAQTGANVLTF
TGTGCCAGCAGCCAGGCACAGACTGGGGCCAACGTCCTGACTTTC
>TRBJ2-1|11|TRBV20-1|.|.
CSADPLNEQFF
TGCAGTGCTGATCCCCTCAATGAGCAGTTCTTC
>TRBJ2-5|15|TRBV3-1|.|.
CASSRSSNGQETQYF
TGTGCCAGCAGCCGGAGCTCAAACGGCCAAGAGACCCAGTACTTC
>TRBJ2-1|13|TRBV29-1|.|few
CSVGEQPLNEQFF
TGCAGCGTTGGAGAGCAGCCCCTTAATGAGCAGTTCTTC
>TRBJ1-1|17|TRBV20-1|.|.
CSARDLGPGGKNTEAFF
TGCAGTGCTAGAGATCTTGGACCTGGGGGGAAGAACACTGAAGCTTTCTTT
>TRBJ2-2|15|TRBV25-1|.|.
CASSEPWAPTGELFF
TGTGCCAGCAGTGAACCCTGGGCACCCACCGGGGAGCTGTTTTTT
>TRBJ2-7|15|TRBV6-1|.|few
CASSDPAGYSYEQYF
TGTGCCAGCAGTGATCCGGCAGGGTACTCCTACGAGCAGTACTTC
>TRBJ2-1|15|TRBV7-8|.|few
CASSLGQISYNEQFF
TGTGCCAGCAGCTTAGGGCAAATTTCCTACAATGAGCAGTTCTTC
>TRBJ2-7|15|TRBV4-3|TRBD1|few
CASSLYLTGIHEQYF
TGCGCCAGCAGCCTTTATTTGACAGGGATCCACGAGCAGTACTTC
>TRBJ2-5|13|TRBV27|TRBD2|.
CASSGLDLETQYF
TGTGCCAGCAGCGGACTAGATTTGGAGACCCAGTACTTC
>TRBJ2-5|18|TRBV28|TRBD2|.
CASSLVAGGPEIRETQYF
TGTGCCAGCAGTTTAGTGGCGGGAGGGCCTGAGATTCGAGAGACCCAGTACTTC
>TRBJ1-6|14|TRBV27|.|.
CASSSTGRNSPLHF
TGTGCCAGCAGCTCGACAGGACGTAATTCACCCCTCCACTTT
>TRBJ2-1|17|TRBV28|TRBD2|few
CASNPPILAGGPYEQFF
TGTGCCAGCAACCCCCCCATCCTAGCGGGGGGGCCCTATGAGCAGTTCTTC
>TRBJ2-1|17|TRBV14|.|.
CASSRSFRERSYNEQFF
TGTGCCAGCAGCCGTTCTTTCCGGGAACGGTCCTACAATGAGCAGTTCTTC
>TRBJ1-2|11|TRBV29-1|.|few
CSVAGLDGYTF
TGCAGCGTTGCTGGGCTTGATGGCTACACCTTC
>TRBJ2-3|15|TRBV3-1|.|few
CASKMTGEGADTQYF
TGTGCCAGCAAGATGACAGGAGAAGGGGCAGATACGCAGTATTTT
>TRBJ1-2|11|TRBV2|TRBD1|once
CAGTGYDGYTF
TGTGCCGGGACAGGGTATGACGGCTACACCTTC
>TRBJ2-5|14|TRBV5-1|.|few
CASSPDVEGETQYF
TGCGCCAGCAGCCCGGACGTTGAGGGGGAGACCCAGTACTTC